Presented here are 24 T cell receptor beta chains from one specimen sequenced in a study of T-cell reconstitution after alpha-beta-depleted transplantation in children. The authors prepared the TCRbeta library with unique molecular identifiers. TCRdb re-called the PCR reads through MiXCR, storing one row per CDR3 protein. This table has a few hundred thousand distinct CDR3 sequences, roughly 20% appearing once. Sequencing was performed on PBMCs from the stem cell graft donor, taken from the stem cell graft. These receptors were obtained from a human donor who donated a stem cell graft to a child with acute myeloid leukemia.

At least ten counts were recorded for this clonotype. The V call is TRBV20-1, the J call TRBJ2-1; 7 bases fit TRBD2. V lost 0 bases, J lost 4 bases, and 6 bases stayed unmatched. This CDR3 contains 15 residues. Per the germline V gene, CDR1 is DFQATT and CDR2 is SNEGSKA (reference sequence). Here the CDR3 reads CSARENLGGYNEQFF. CDR3 sequence (DNA): TGCAGTGCTAGAGAAAACCTCGGGGGGTACAATGAGCAGTTCTTC.

The sample holds many counts of this clonotype. The chain recombines TRBV29-1 with TRBJ2-7, with TRBD1 identical over 7 bases. Germline CDR1 reads SQVTM; CDR2 reads ANQGSEA. With 6 bases clipped from V and 7 bases from J, the junction kept 9 bases outside the gene matches. CDR3 size: 12 residues. As DNA, the CDR3 is TGCAGCGTCGGACGGGACAGATCAGAGCAGTACTTC. Its translation is CSVGRDRSEQYF.

This clonotype was seen only a few times. The chain has TRBV5-1 and TRBJ2-5; 8 bases match TRBD1. The ends lost 4 bases at V and 2 bases at J; junction bases unmatched: 7. The CDR3 extends over 15 amino acids. Germline V gives CDR1 SGHRS, CDR2 YFSETQ. The CDR3 here is CASSGFRGQQETQYF. In nucleotides, the CDR3 is TGCGCCAGCAGCGGATTCAGGGGGCAGCAAGAGACCCAGTACTTC.

The V and J genes are TRBV7-9 and TRBJ2-1; 9 positions match TRBD2. This CDR3 region has 15 residues. Germline assignment: CDR1 SEHNR and CDR2 FQNEAQ (reference sequence). V was clipped by 5 bases and J by 2 bases; unmatched bases: 4. The CDR3 bases are TGTGCCAGCAGCACGGGACTAGCAGCCTACAATGAGCAGTTCTTC. It yields the protein CASSTGLAAYNEQFF.

The chain has TRBV6-5 and TRBJ2-1, with D tentatively TRBD1 (7 bases). The length of the CDR3 is 19 residues. V was shortened by 0 bases and J by 7 bases, with 25 bases between the two germline ends. Germline CDR1 and CDR2: MNHEY and SVGAGI. The DNA for the CDR3 is TGTGCCAGCAGTTACTCGAAGGGGGGAACGGGACAGAGTACAAATGAGCAGTTCTTC. It encodes CASSYSKGGTGQSTNEQFF.

With respect to this clonotype: A single base separates this from a much larger clone, so it may be a read error. The missing conserved phenylalanine or tryptophan at the end of this CDR3 makes a read error likely. The J gene is TRBJ2-7, the V gene TRBV12-3 or TRBV12-4, with a weak D call TRBD1 (5 bases). This CDR3 comprises 12 residues. The ends were cut back, 0 bases at V and 6 bases at J, with 6 bases in the middle. The DNA of the CDR3 is TGTGCCAGCAGTTTAGCGCAGGGCGAGCAGTACATC. Amino acid sequence: CASSLAQGEQYI.

This clonotype has a handful of counts. This sequence joins TRBV20-1 and TRBJ2-2; perhaps TRBD2 as D (5 bases). The germline V gene encodes CDR1 DFQATT and CDR2 SNEGSKA (reference sequence). CDR3 length equals 14 residues. V lost 3 bases to trimming and J lost 0 bases, with 8 bases between them. The CDR3 sequence: CSARKLANTGELFF. DNA for the CDR3: TGCAGTGCTAGGAAACTAGCGAACACCGGGGAGCTGTTTTTT.

V and J are TRBV29-1 and TRBJ2-7, with 8 bases fitting TRBD1. The CDR3 has 12 amino acids. Per the germline V gene, CDR1 is SQVTM and CDR2 is ANQGSEA. J lost 3 bases, V lost 6 bases, and 4 bases had no gene match. For the CDR3, the DNA is TGCAGCGTGGGACAGGTATACTACGAGCAGTACTTC. Amino acids: CSVGQVYYEQYF.

This clonotype came up many times. This CDR3 reads CSVGISGDTQYF. CDR3 DNA: TGCAGCGTTGGGATCAGCGGAGATACGCAGTATTTT. The chain uses TRBV29-1 and TRBJ2-3, with D possibly matching TRBD2 (5 bases). The V gene's germline CDR1 is SQVTM and CDR2 ANQGSEA. V dropped 4 bases and J dropped 5 bases, with 10 bases sitting between them. The CDR3 consists of 12 residues.

This clonotype was observed a handful of times. The chain recombines TRBV27 with TRBJ1-1; possibly TRBD1 for D (5 bases). The CDR3 has 13 amino acids. Germline-derived CDR1 and CDR2 are MNHEY and SMNVEV (reference sequence). Trimming took 4 bases from V and 6 from J, leaving 12 bases between them. The CDR3, as DNA: TGTGCCAGCAGTTCCCAGGGTGAGCCTGAAGCTTTCTTT. Its translation is CASSSQGEPEAFF.

The chain has TRBV7-7 and TRBJ2-2; D unclear. This CDR3 is 15 amino acids long. V lost 3 bases and J 11 bases, leaving 19 bases between the germline ends. From germline, CDR1 is SSHAT and CDR2 FNYEAQ (reference sequence). In DNA, the CDR3 is TGTGCCAGCAGCTTGGATCCTAGTGACTCGTCCGAGCTGTTTTTT. Translation gives CASSLDPSDSSELFF.

The V and J genes are TRBV20-1 and TRBJ2-7; D call uncertain. V dropped 0 bases and J dropped 2 bases, with 2 bases sitting between them. This CDR3 is 11 amino acids long. Germline V gives CDR1 DFQATT, CDR2 SNEGSKA (reference sequence). CDR3 protein: CSARDTYEQYF. The CDR3 nucleotides are TGCAGTGCTAGAGATACCTACGAGCAGTACTTC.

This clonotype occurred many times. The chain uses TRBV29-1 and TRBJ2-7; TRBD1 or TRBD2 may be the D gene (7 bases each). The V end was cut by 2 bases, the J end by 5 bases, with 13 bases between. Germline V CDR1 and CDR2: SQVTM, ANQGSEA. CDR3 length: 13 amino acids. CDR3 sequence: CSVEQGGGNEQYF. The CDR3 DNA reads as TGCAGCGTTGAACAGGGAGGGGGCAACGAGCAGTACTTC.

This rearrangement joins TRBV29-1 to TRBJ1-4; D is perhaps TRBD1 (5 bases). The CDR3 runs 13 residues. Germline CDR1 and CDR2: SQVTM and ANQGSEA. The germline V and J ends were trimmed by 2 bases and 3 bases, with 7 bases remaining between them. The CDR3 bases are TGCAGCGTTGAATCGGGGCCTAATGAAAAACTGTTTTTT. Translated: CSVESGPNEKLFF.

The chain combines TRBV7-2 with TRBJ2-3; D ambiguous. Per the germline V gene, CDR1 is SGHTA and CDR2 is FQGNSA. CDR3 length: 15 residues. The V end was cut by 7 bases, the J end by 1 base, with 15 bases between. In DNA form, the CDR3 reads TGTGCCAGCACCCCCCGGCCAGGCGGCACAGATACGCAGTATTTT. Its translation is CASTPRPGGTDTQYF.

This clonotype was recorded at least ten times. This chain connects TRBV20-1 to TRBJ2-1; the match to TRBD2 covers 8 bases. The V and J ends lost 5 bases and 5 bases, in that order; junction bases with no gene match: 8. The CDR3 consists of 14 residues. CDR1 and CDR2 (germline): DFQATT, SNEGSKA (reference sequence). For the CDR3, the DNA is TGCAGTGCTCAGAGCGGGAGACGAAACAATGAGCAGTTCTTC. It is translated as CSAQSGRRNNEQFF.

The V call is TRBV7-2, the J call TRBJ2-6; 7 positions match TRBD1. The V segment lost 2 bases and the J segment 1 base; nucleotides outside the gene matches: 2. The CDR3 consists of 16 residues. CDR1 and CDR2 (germline): SGHTA, FQGNSA. CDR3 sequence (DNA): TGTGCCAGCAGCTTAACCAGGGGGTCTGGGGCCAACGTCCTGACTTTC. Translated, it gives CASSLTRGSGANVLTF.

V gene TRBV20-1 combines with J gene TRBJ2-5; D may be TRBD1 (6 bases). The CDR3 spans 16 residues. Germline assignment: CDR1 DFQATT and CDR2 SNEGSKA (reference sequence). The V and J ends lost 0 bases and 0 bases respectively, with 14 bases between them. As DNA, the CDR3 is TGCAGTGCTAGAGATTTCTTGTCAGGGGACCAAGAGACCCAGTACTTC. Amino acids: CSARDFLSGDQETQYF.

The chain carries TRBV5-6 and TRBJ2-1; the D is unclear. Deletions cut 0 bases from V and 9 bases from J, with 10 bases between. CDR1 and CDR2 from the germline V gene are SGHDT and YYEEEE. The CDR3 loop spans 13 amino acids. CDR3 DNA sequence: TGTGCCAGCAGCTTGGATCTCGTAGGTGAGCAGTTCTTC. Translated: CASSLDLVGEQFF.

Only a few counts were recorded for this clonotype. The J gene is TRBJ1-2, the V gene TRBV20-1; D not resolved. The CDR3 consists of 13 residues. Germline assignment: CDR1 DFQATT and CDR2 SNEGSKA (reference sequence). The V and J ends lost 3 bases and 4 bases respectively, with 12 bases between them. The CDR3: CSASQENGYGYTF. The CDR3, as DNA: TGCAGTGCTAGCCAGGAGAACGGCTATGGCTACACCTTC.

This clonotype was recorded at least ten times. The CDR3: CSAQPPWGADTQYF. For the CDR3, the DNA is TGCAGTGCCCAACCCCCTTGGGGCGCAGATACGCAGTATTTT. The rearrangement joins TRBV20-1 to TRBJ2-3; D perhaps matches TRBD1 (5 bases). Deletions cut 6 bases from V and 4 bases from J, with 17 bases between. The CDR3 is 14 residues long. Germline-derived CDR1 and CDR2 are DFQATT and SNEGSKA (reference sequence).

The V gene is TRBV7-3, the J gene TRBJ2-3; D not resolved. This CDR3 is built from 14 residues. V was cut by 5 bases and J by 6 bases, with 15 bases left in between. Germline V lookup: CDR1 SGHTA, CDR2 FQGTGA. CDR3 residues: CASSPRPGLDTQYF. The CDR3 coding sequence is TGTGCCAGCAGCCCCCGACCCGGGTTGGATACGCAGTATTTT.

This clonotype was counted ten times or more. The V call is TRBV20-1, the J call TRBJ2-5, with D possibly TRBD1 on 5 matching bases. Trimming shortened V by 0 bases and J by 5 bases, and 22 bases separated the two germline ends. CDR1 and CDR2 (germline): DFQATT, SNEGSKA (reference sequence). This CDR3 contains 17 residues. The CDR3 DNA reads TGCAGTGCTAGAGATCGTCTTGGGCAGGGTTCGAGGGAGACCCAGTACTTC. Translated: CSARDRLGQGSRETQYF.

In this sample, this clonotype turned up a few times. The junction does not match germline at one end; this may be a read error. The chain recombines TRBV28 with TRBJ2-7, with a weak D call TRBD1 (5 bases). Germline V gene sequence: CDR1 MDHEN, CDR2 SYDVKM. The CDR3 is 12 residues long. CDR3 nucleotides: TGTGCCAGCAGTCCCCGCGACTCGACAGTGGACTTC. Translated, it gives CASSPRDSTVDF.